One and the same sample provided the 18 T cell receptor beta chains below, sequenced in a study of T cell changes during pregnancy in multiple sclerosis (dated by TCRdb to the late 2010s). Libraries were prepared through the immunoSEQ multiplex PCR assay. TCRdb holds this immuneACCESS table with in-frame rearrangements only. Some clones are missing; in checked studies, unresolved V genes explain under half, and the rest has no known cause. This sample is represented by 50,000 to 65,000 clones; roughly 92% of them were singletons. Roughly 3% of the sample comes from the top ten. The sample was CD8+ T cells from peripheral blood mononuclear cells, taken in the second trimester of pregnancy. Receptor source: a female donor with multiple sclerosis, enrolled in a pregnancy study.

The chain links TRBV5-5 to TRBJ2-7; TRBD1 might be the D (5 bases). The CDR3 length is 13 residues. Germline V gene lookup returns CDR1 SGHKS and CDR2 YYEKEE (reference sequence). The V and J ends lost 0 bases and 3 bases respectively, with 7 bases between them. CDR3 protein: CASSLGRVYEQYF. The CDR3 DNA is TGTGCCAGCAGCTTGGGCAGGGTCTACGAGCAGTACTTC.

The chain uses TRBV6-5 and TRBJ2-7; perhaps TRBD1 as D (5 bases). V dropped 2 bases and J dropped 4 bases, with 9 bases sitting between them. Germline V CDR1 and CDR2: MNHEY, SVGAGI. The CDR3 is 13 residues long. This chain's CDR3 is CASSYGRAYEQYF. The DNA for the CDR3 is TGTGCCAGCAGTTACGGCAGGGCATACGAGCAGTACTTC.

CDR3 DNA: TGTGCCAGCAGTCCTCAACGGACTTCCTATGGCTACACCTTC. Amino acids: CASSPQRTSYGYTF. The chain recombines TRBV27 with TRBJ1-2; unclear D gene. Deletions cut 5 bases from V and 4 bases from J, with 14 bases between. Germline CDR1 MNHEY, CDR2 SMNVEV (reference sequence). The length of the CDR3 is 14 residues.

This clone was detected only once. The chain is built from TRBV4-2 and TRBJ2-1; the D gene is possibly TRBD2 (5 bases). Trimming shortened V by 0 bases and J by 2 bases, and 23 bases separated the two germline ends. Germline CDR1 and CDR2: LGHNA and YNFKEQ. The length of the CDR3 is 20 residues. The CDR3 sequence: CASSQDLGLVSPSPYNEQFF. CDR3 sequence (DNA): TGTGCCAGCAGCCAAGATTTAGGGCTTGTCTCGCCTAGCCCCTACAATGAGCAGTTCTTC.

The chain employs TRBV13 and TRBJ1-1; weak D call: TRBD1 (6 bases). The CDR3 contains 14 residues. Germline V gives CDR1 PRHDT, CDR2 FYEKMQ (reference sequence). The V end lost 3 bases, the J end lost 6 bases, and 14 bases lay between the germline ends. The DNA of the CDR3 is TGTGCCAGCAGCTTGGGGGGGCTAGTATCTGAAGCTTTCTTT. Translation: CASSLGGLVSEAFF.

This chain uses TRBV5-1 with TRBJ2-1; 10 bases map to TRBD2. Germline loops: CDR1 SGHRS, CDR2 YFSETQ. Trimming took 4 bases from V and 0 from J; bases not matched to a gene: 13. The length of the CDR3 is 19 residues. The CDR3 sequence is CASSAPTASGSISYNEQFF. CDR3 nucleotide sequence: TGCGCCAGCAGCGCCCCCACGGCTAGCGGGAGTATCTCCTACAATGAGCAGTTCTTC.

The genes are TRBV7-9 and TRBJ2-7, with TRBD2 matching 13 bases. J lost 3 bases, V lost 1 base, and 9 bases had no gene match. The CDR3 is 18 residues long. CDR1 SEHNR and CDR2 FQNEAQ come from the germline V gene (reference sequence). The CDR3 loop reads CASSLEGLAGAARYEQYF. In DNA, the CDR3 is TGTGCCAGCAGCTTAGAAGGACTAGCGGGAGCCGCTCGCTACGAGCAGTACTTC.

The rearrangement uses TRBV5-1 and TRBJ2-1; TRBD2 is a possible D gene (6 bases). The CDR3 consists of 12 residues. Trimming left V 7 bases short and J 7 bases short, with 12 bases between. Per germline, CDR1 SGHRS and CDR2 YFSETQ. The DNA for the CDR3 is TGCGCCAGCGGGGACTCGGGTAATGAGCAGTTCTTC. Its translation: CASGDSGNEQFF.

This chain's CDR3 is CASSASGLAGGGNEQFF. CDR3 DNA: TGTGCCAGCAGCGCTTCGGGACTAGCGGGAGGGGGCAATGAGCAGTTCTTC. This chain links TRBV9 with TRBJ2-1; TRBD2 matches 16 bases. The CDR3 consists of 17 residues. Germline V CDR1 and CDR2: SGDLS, YYNGEE. After removal of 3 bases from V and 6 bases from J, the junction contained 6 bases not matched to a gene.

The chain employs TRBV29-1 and TRBJ2-2; a weak D match, TRBD1 (7 bases). The germline V and J ends were trimmed by 4 bases and 5 bases, with 17 bases remaining between them. The CDR3 contains 15 residues. Germline assignment: CDR1 SQVTM and CDR2 ANQGSEA. The CDR3 spells CSVGGGTVGTGELFF. CDR3 coding DNA: TGCAGCGTTGGGGGCGGGACAGTGGGTACCGGGGAGCTGTTTTTT.

The chain combines TRBV27 with TRBJ1-2; D is possibly TRBD1 (6 bases). CDR1 MNHEY and CDR2 SMNVEV come from the germline V gene (reference sequence). V was clipped by 5 bases and J by 4 bases, with 11 bases between them. The CDR3 consists of 13 residues. This chain's CDR3 is CASSQQGFYGYTF. The CDR3 DNA is TGTGCCAGCAGTCAACAGGGTTTCTATGGCTACACCTTC.

This clone was detected a few times. The chain recombines TRBV6-4 with TRBJ2-3; TRBD2 might be the D (7 bases). CDR1 MRHNA and CDR2 SNTAGT come from the germline V gene. This CDR3 contains 14 residues. V lost 6 bases and J lost 5, with 15 bases in between. The CDR3 DNA reads as TGTGCCAGCAGCCCAGGAGGGGGGGGAGATACGCAGTATTTT. Translating it yields CASSPGGGGDTQYF.

A single count supports this clone. The chain employs TRBV27 and TRBJ2-7, with D uncertain. The germline V gene has CDR1 MNHEY and CDR2 SMNVEV (reference sequence). Trimming cost V 2 bases and J 1 base, with 12 bases left between them. This CDR3 has 15 amino acids. The CDR3 is CASSLTVVGSYEQYF. CDR3 nucleotides: TGTGCCAGCAGTTTAACGGTAGTCGGGTCCTACGAGCAGTACTTC.

A single count supports this clone. The V and J genes are TRBV9 and TRBJ2-1; possibly TRBD1 for D (6 bases). The CDR3 is 19 amino acids. CDR1 SGDLS and CDR2 YYNGEE come from the germline V gene. The ends were cut back, 0 bases at V and 3 bases at J, with 22 bases in the middle. The CDR3 DNA follows: TGTGCCAGCAGCGTAGGGGGAAGCCGAGACAGGAATTACTACAATGAGCAGTTCTTC. It is translated as CASSVGGSRDRNYYNEQFF.

This clone was found once. This rearrangement joins TRBV7-9 to TRBJ1-4; the D gene is possibly TRBD1 (5 bases). Germline V gene data show CDR1 as SEHNR and CDR2 as FQNEAQ (reference sequence). Trimming took 5 bases from V and 0 from J, leaving 10 bases between them. The CDR3 has 15 amino acids. For the CDR3, the DNA is TGTGCCAGCAGCCTTACAGGCGCAACTAATGAAAAACTGTTTTTT. This codes for CASSLTGATNEKLFF. Drawing the rest from reference TRBV7-9 and TRBJ1-4, the complete variable domain is DTGVSQNPRHKITKRGQNVTFRCDPISEHNRLYWYRQTLGQGPEFLTYFQNEAQLEKSRLLSDRFSAERPKGSFSTLEIQRTEQGDSAMYLCASSLTGATNEKLFFGSGTQLSVL.

The rearrangement joins TRBV6-1 to TRBJ2-7; no reliable D call. The CDR3 is made up of 13 amino acids. CDR1 MNHNS and CDR2 SASEGT come from the germline V gene. V lost 1 base and J lost 2, with 6 bases in between. The CDR3 DNA reads TGTGCCAGCAGTGAAGGGCCCCCCTACGAGCAGTACTTC. Amino acids: CASSEGPPYEQYF.

The chain links TRBV30 to TRBJ2-2; 10 bases align to TRBD1. CDR1 and CDR2 (germline): GTSNPN, SVGIG (reference sequence). The CDR3 runs 14 residues. Unmatched junction bases numbered 6, after V lost 7 bases and J lost 4 bases. The CDR3 region has the DNA TGTGCCTTCTCAGGGACAGGGGTCACCGGGGAGCTGTTTTTT. This encodes CAFSGTGVTGELFF.

The rearrangement uses TRBV27 and TRBJ1-4, with a possible D match to TRBD1 (6 bases). V dropped 6 bases and J dropped 4 bases, with 9 bases sitting between them. Germline CDR1 MNHEY, CDR2 SMNVEV (reference sequence). The CDR3 is 13 residues long. CDR3 sequence reads: CASRDSGNEKLFF. The CDR3 DNA reads TGTGCCAGCAGGGACAGCGGTAATGAAAAACTGTTTTTT.